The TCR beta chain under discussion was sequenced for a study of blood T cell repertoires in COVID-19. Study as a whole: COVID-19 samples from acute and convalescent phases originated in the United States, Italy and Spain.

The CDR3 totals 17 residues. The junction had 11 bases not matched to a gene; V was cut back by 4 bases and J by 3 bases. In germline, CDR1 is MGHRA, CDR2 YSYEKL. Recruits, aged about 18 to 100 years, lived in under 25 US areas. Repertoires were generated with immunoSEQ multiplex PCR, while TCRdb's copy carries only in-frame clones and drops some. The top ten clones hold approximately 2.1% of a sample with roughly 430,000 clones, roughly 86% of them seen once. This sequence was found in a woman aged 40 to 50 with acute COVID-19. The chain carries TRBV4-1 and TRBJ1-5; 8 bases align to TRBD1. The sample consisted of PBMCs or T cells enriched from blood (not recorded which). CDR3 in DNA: TGCGCCAGCAGCCGGACACTTGGGACAGGCCCCAATCAGCCCCAGCATTTT. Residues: CASSRTLGTGPNQPQHF.